These 28 T cell receptor beta chains came from one sample sequenced in a study of T cells in Graves' hyperthyroidism and ophthalmopathy (dated by TCRdb to between 2018 and 2020). The method was multiplex PCR. The instrument given in TCRdb is Illumina HiSeq 2000. TCR beta CDR3 regions were amplified from RNA transcripts. The TCR CDR3 was subjected to a first round of RT-PCR using the HTBI primer set and the Qiagen OneStep RT-PCR kit. TCRdb took the public reads, trimmed them with fastp at Q25, ran MiXCR for clone calling and kept in-frame beta chains. Rows matching on CDR3 protein sequence are summarized as one entry with the most common DNA and genes. Present in this sample are hundreds of thousands of distinct CDR3 sequences, around 21% of which were seen just once. The ten largest clones take up over 30% of the sample. The sequenced material came from blood. The source is a man younger than 40 with Graves' ophthalmopathy.

V is TRBV24-1 and J is TRBJ2-1, with a tentative D call TRBD2 (6 bases). In germline, CDR1 is KGHDR, CDR2 SFDVKD. V was pared by 1 base and J by 12 bases, with 21 bases between. This CDR3 region has 16 residues. This CDR3 is CATSDFSSTGVDRQFF. The CDR3 DNA reads as TGTGCCACCAGTGATTTTTCCTCAACGGGGGTGGATAGGCAGTTCTTC.

There are a few counts of this clonotype. J is TRBJ2-3 and V is TRBV28, with 14 nucleotides matching TRBD2. Germline CDR1 is MDHEN and CDR2 is SYDVKM. The J segment lost 6 bases and the V segment lost 6 bases, leaving 8 bases of the junction unmatched. The CDR3 covers 16 residues. The CDR3 DNA is TGTGCCAGCAGGCGCCCGGGACTAGCGGGAGTGGATACGCAGTATTTT. Protein sequence: CASRRPGLAGVDTQYF. The variable domain in full, with the rest retrieved from reference TRBV28 and TRBJ2-3, is DVKVTQSSRYLVKRTGEKVFLECVQDMDHENMFWYRQDPGLGLRLIYFSYDVKMKEKGDIPEGYSVSREKKERFSLILESASTNQTSMYLCASRRPGLAGVDTQYFGPGTRLTVL.

The V call is TRBV7-9, the J call TRBJ2-1; 14 positions match TRBD2. The CDR3 totals 19 residues. The V and J ends lost 4 bases and 0 bases, in that order; junction bases with no gene match: 8. The germline CDR1 and CDR2 sequences are SEHNR and FQNEAQ (reference sequence). This CDR3 is CASSSAGLAGASSYNEQFF. The CDR3 nucleotides are TGTGCCAGCAGCTCAGCGGGACTAGCGGGAGCGAGCTCCTACAATGAGCAGTTCTTC.

This clonotype was seen a few times. The chain has TRBV28 and TRBJ1-5; D is possibly TRBD1 (6 bases). The CDR3 is 15 residues long. V was cut by 3 bases and J by 0 bases, with 9 bases left in between. CDR1 is MDHEN, CDR2 SYDVKM, per germline. In nucleotides, the CDR3 is TGTGCCAGCAGTTTTACGGACAGTAGCAATCAGCCCCAGCATTTT. Translation: CASSFTDSSNQPQHF.

This chain joins TRBV7-9 and TRBJ1-1; D possibly corresponds to TRBD1 (5 bases). V was pared by 5 bases and J by 4 bases, with 17 bases between. The CDR3 consists of 15 residues. Germline-derived CDR1 and CDR2 are SEHNR and FQNEAQ (reference sequence). CDR3 bases: TGTGCCAGCAGCGTTACGGGGGGGGGGAGCACTGAAGCTTTCTTT. This sequence encodes CASSVTGGGSTEAFF.

V is TRBV18 and J is TRBJ2-3, with a weak D call TRBD1 (5 bases). Germline CDR1 reads KGHSH; CDR2 reads LQKENI. V was pared by 4 bases and J by 2 bases, with 13 bases between. CDR3 length equals 15 residues. CDR3 region: CASSLGLIITDTQYF. The CDR3 coding sequence is TGTGCCAGCTCACTGGGGCTTATAATCACAGATACGCAGTATTTT.

This clonotype occurred many times. This chain uses TRBV28 with TRBJ2-1; D ambiguous. CDR1 is MDHEN, CDR2 SYDVKM, per germline. V lost 6 bases, J lost 0 bases, and 12 bases lay in between. The CDR3 has 15 amino acids. CDR3 coding DNA: TGTGCCAGCAGCCGGACCCAAGGCTCCTACAATGAGCAGTTCTTC. Its protein is CASSRTQGSYNEQFF.

This clonotype occurred a few times. This chain uses TRBV7-8 with TRBJ1-2, with 7 bases lining up with TRBD1. After removal of 5 bases from V and 8 bases from J, the junction contained 11 bases not matched to a gene. Germline assignment: CDR1 SGHVS and CDR2 FQNEAQ. The length of the CDR3 is 14 residues. This chain's CDR3 is CASSQYGTAIGYTF. In nucleotides, the CDR3 is TGTGCCAGCAGCCAATACGGGACAGCTATAGGCTACACCTTC.

The chain links TRBV6-2 or TRBV6-3 to TRBJ1-1; no definite D call. V was pared by 8 bases and J by 10 bases, with 20 bases between. CDR3 length: 13 amino acids. CDR1 is MNHEY and CDR2 is SVGEGT in the germline V gene. CDR3 sequence reads: CASSYTNRGGAFF. The CDR3 DNA reads as TGTGCCAGCTCGTACACCAACAGAGGAGGAGCTTTCTTT.

The V gene is TRBV20-1, the J gene TRBJ2-7; D might be TRBD1 (6 bases). The CDR3 has 14 amino acids. V shed 6 bases and J shed 0 bases, with 15 bases lying between them. CDR1 is DFQATT, CDR2 SNEGSKA, per germline (reference sequence). CDR3 region: CSASAGQYSYEQYF. CDR3 sequence (DNA): TGCAGTGCGAGCGCAGGACAGTACTCCTACGAGCAGTACTTC.

This clonotype has only a few counts. J is TRBJ2-6 and V is TRBV30, with D perhaps TRBD1 (5 bases). V lost 2 bases, J lost 4 bases, and 15 bases lay in between. Germline loops: CDR1 GTSNPN, CDR2 SVGIG (reference sequence). This CDR3 contains 16 residues. This chain's CDR3 is CAWSIGGAAGANVLTF. The CDR3 coding sequence is TGTGCCTGGAGTATAGGTGGGGCCGCCGGGGCCAACGTCCTGACTTTC.

This clonotype was seen only a few times. The chain couples TRBV27 to TRBJ2-7; TRBD2 matches at 7 bases. After removal of 2 bases from V and 9 bases from J, the junction contained 4 bases not matched to a gene. The CDR3 is made up of 12 amino acids. Germline V gene lookup returns CDR1 MNHEY and CDR2 SMNVEV (reference sequence). The CDR3 nucleotides are TGTGCCAGCAGTTTAAGAGGGAGGGTGCAGTACTTC. Its translation is CASSLRGRVQYF.

This clonotype was counted between two and nine times. This chain links TRBV6-5 with TRBJ2-3; D call uncertain. Germline CDR1 is MNHEY and CDR2 is SVGAGI. V shed 2 bases and J shed 2 bases, with 8 bases lying between them. The CDR3 totals 14 residues. CDR3 sequence: CASSYNRDTDTQYF. The CDR3 DNA reads TGTGCCAGCAGTTACAACAGAGACACAGATACGCAGTATTTT.

This clonotype occurred many times. The chain uses TRBV7-2 and TRBJ1-2; D not certain. Looked up from germline, CDR1 is SGHTA and CDR2 is FQGNSA. V was cut by 1 base and J by 5 bases, with 14 bases left in between. The CDR3 has 15 amino acids. The CDR3 spells CASSLGLGARYGYTF. In DNA form, the CDR3 reads TGTGCCAGCAGCTTAGGGCTCGGTGCACGGTATGGCTACACCTTC.

This chain links TRBV29-1 with TRBJ1-2; D is possibly TRBD1 (6 bases). The CDR3 totals 15 residues. Trimming removed 6 bases from V and 0 bases from J, with 17 bases in between. The germline CDR1 and CDR2 sequences are SQVTM and ANQGSEA. The CDR3 DNA is TGCAGCGTGCCGACCCGGGGGGCGGCTAACTATGGCTACACCTTC. Residues: CSVPTRGAANYGYTF.

The chain links TRBV6-1 to TRBJ2-3, with D perhaps matching TRBD1 (5 bases). The CDR3 loop spans 15 amino acids. Between the trimmed V and J ends, which lost 7 bases and 3 bases, there was a span of 17 bases. Germline CDR1 and CDR2: MNHNS and SASEGT. CDR3 sequence reads: CASKGLAGKTDTQYF. CDR3 in DNA: TGTGCCAGCAAGGGTCTCGCAGGGAAGACAGATACGCAGTATTTT.

This clonotype turned up a few times. The chain employs TRBV6-1 and TRBJ1-3; D is possibly TRBD1 (5 bases). CDR1 MNHNS and CDR2 SASEGT come from the germline V gene. This CDR3 is 16 amino acids long. V was pared by 2 bases and J by 0 bases, with 11 bases between. The CDR3 reads CASSERDGRSGNTIYF. In DNA, the CDR3 is TGTGCCAGCAGTGAAAGGGACGGCCGCTCTGGAAACACCATATATTTT.

This chain uses TRBV6-1 with TRBJ2-7, with 9 bases that match TRBD2. The CDR3 is 17 amino acids. Per the germline V gene, CDR1 is MNHNS and CDR2 is SASEGT. Trimming removed 0 bases from V and 1 base from J; junction bases left unmatched: 7. The DNA of the CDR3 is TGTGCCAGCAGTGAAGCTCGGCAGCGGGAGGATTCCTACGAGCAGTACTTC. It specifies CASSEARQREDSYEQYF.

This chain's CDR3 is CASSFEGGEKLFF. The CDR3 DNA is TGTGCCAGCAGTTTCGAGGGAGGCGAAAAACTGTTTTTT. This chain connects TRBV27 to TRBJ1-4; D unclear. V was pared by 3 bases and J by 8 bases, with 10 bases between. Germline V gene data show CDR1 as MNHEY and CDR2 as SMNVEV (reference sequence). The CDR3 has 13 amino acids.

In this sample, this clonotype turned up a few times. The CDR3 reads CASKMTTNDEQYF. CDR3 nucleotide sequence: TGTGCCAGCAAGATGACCACTAATGACGAGCAGTACTTC. This rearrangement joins TRBV7-9 to TRBJ2-7; no firm D call. CDR3 length: 13 amino acids. The germline gives CDR1 SEHNR, CDR2 FQNEAQ (reference sequence). Trimming took off 7 bases at V and 5 bases at J, with 15 bases between the two ends.

In its sample, this clonotype was seen many times. The chain has TRBV28 and TRBJ2-5, with 7 positions matching TRBD1. This CDR3 has 16 amino acids. With V trimmed by 8 bases and J by 0 bases, 12 bases remained unmatched. CDR1 is MDHEN, CDR2 SYDVKM, per germline. CDR3 amino acids: CASASQGVRYQETQYF. CDR3 DNA: TGTGCCAGCGCCTCCCAGGGGGTGAGATACCAAGAGACCCAGTACTTC.

This clonotype was seen a few times. V usage is TRBV20-1 and J usage is TRBJ2-3, with D possibly TRBD2 on 6 matching bases. Germline V gene data show CDR1 as DFQATT and CDR2 as SNEGSKA (reference sequence). The CDR3 length is 13 residues. The CDR3 coding sequence is TGCAGCTCGGGACTTACTAGCACAGATACGCAGTATTTT. This sequence encodes CSSGLTSTDTQYF.

This clonotype was counted at least ten times. The chain recombines TRBV11-2 with TRBJ2-3; TRBD2 might be the D (6 bases). Germline CDR1 is SGHAT and CDR2 is FQNNGV. The V end lost 2 bases, the J end lost 0 bases, and 15 bases lay between the germline ends. The CDR3 totals 17 residues. CDR3 DNA: TGTGCCAGCAGCTTATCGGTGCGGGATGGGAGCACAGATACGCAGTATTTT. It translates to CASSLSVRDGSTDTQYF.

In its sample, this clonotype was seen a few times. The chain joins TRBV20-1 to TRBJ1-6; 9 bases are a match to TRBD1. The V gene end was trimmed by 5 bases and the J gene end by 5 bases; junction bases not matched to a gene: 4. This CDR3 spans 14 amino acids. CDR1 and CDR2 (germline): DFQATT, SNEGSKA (reference sequence). The CDR3 bases are TGCAGTGCTCGGACAGGGGCTAATAATTCACCCCTCCACTTT. This encodes CSARTGANNSPLHF.

This rearrangement joins TRBV6-1 to TRBJ2-2; a possible D gene is TRBD1 (6 bases). V lost 6 bases to trimming and J lost 5 bases, with 22 bases between them. Germline lookup yields CDR1 MNHNS and CDR2 SASEGT. The CDR3 loop spans 17 amino acids. The CDR3 DNA follows: TGTGCCAGCAGATTACAGGGTGACCCACGTGGGACCGGGGAGCTGTTTTTT. Residues: CASRLQGDPRGTGELFF.

The J gene is TRBJ2-1, the V gene TRBV4-1; the match to TRBD1 covers 8 bases. CDR3 size: 16 residues. Trimming removed 2 bases from V and 1 base from J; junction bases left unmatched: 4. CDR1 is MGHRA and CDR2 is YSYEKL in the germline V gene. CDR3 sequence (DNA): TGCGCCAGCAGCCAAAAAGACAGGGGTTCCTACAATGAGCAGTTCTTC. This gives the protein CASSQKDRGSYNEQFF.

This clonotype was picked up a small number of times. This rearrangement joins TRBV20-1 to TRBJ2-3; TRBD2 matches at 8 bases. Germline assignment: CDR1 DFQATT and CDR2 SNEGSKA (reference sequence). V was clipped by 0 bases and J by 5 bases; unmatched bases: 7. This CDR3 spans 15 amino acids. The CDR3 reads CSAREKRESVDTQYF. CDR3 coding DNA: TGCAGTGCTAGAGAGAAGCGGGAGAGTGTAGATACGCAGTATTTT.

This chain connects TRBV9 to TRBJ2-7, with 9 positions matching TRBD1. Germline CDR1 and CDR2: SGDLS and YYNGEE. J gave up 4 bases and V 4 bases, and 12 bases lay outside the gene matches. CDR3 length equals 16 residues. CDR3 loop: CASSSHQTGGRYEQYF. In nucleotides, the CDR3 is TGTGCCAGCAGCTCCCACCAGACAGGGGGGAGGTACGAGCAGTACTTC. The full variable domain, completed using reference TRBV9 and TRBJ2-7, is DSGVTQTPKHLITATGQRVTLRCSPRSGDLSVYWYQQSLDQGLQFLIQYYNGEERAKGNILERFSAQQFPDLHSELNLSSLELGDSALYFCASSSHQTGGRYEQYFGPGTRLTVT.